The clone carrying this T cell receptor beta chain was counted ten times or more. This entry belongs to a study of blood T cell repertoires in COVID-19. Study-level information: From the United States, Italy and Spain came samples of acute and convalescent COVID-19. T cells, B-cell-depleted T cells, or PBMCs supplied cDNA or gDNA.

The V and J ends lost 4 bases and 5 bases, in that order; junction bases with no gene match: 8. The CDR3 has 14 residues. Germline assignment: CDR1 SGHAT and CDR2 FQNNGV. The authors' processing: Reference gene primer amplification yielded estimated nucleated cell counts. Libraries were prepared by immunoSEQ multiplex PCR; TCRdb keeps only in-frame clonotypes and omits some of them. V, J and clone size reflect that table, while D and trimming were determined from the DNA. The sample shows about 250,000 clones, about 86% of them seen only once. V is TRBV11-2 and J is TRBJ2-7; TRBD1 matches 7 bases. This TCR derives from a man of 80 years or more with acute or convalescent COVID-19. Sample: peripheral blood. CDR3 residues: CASSSYRGRNEQYF. The CDR3 DNA follows: TGTGCCAGCAGCTCCTACAGGGGCAGGAACGAGCAGTACTTC.